This TCR beta chain was sequenced for a study of cytomegalovirus exposure and HLA in healthy donors. Sampled while nominally healthy, donors likely had unrecorded immune exposures. Whole-study findings and limits: It was only CMV serostatus that was available as immune exposure information. Generally TCR sequences proved uncommon, though certain public TCRs appeared in numerous donors. Confirmation in vitro established that three CMV-associated chains were specific for CMV antigens.

The PCR used 60 Vbeta and 13 Jbeta primers. Here immunoSEQ multiplex PCR was the method, and the copy in TCRdb shows in-frame clones only, minus some. This sample has around 170,000 clones, with roughly 72% found just once. V was pared by 5 bases and J by 3 bases, with 12 bases between. Germline CDR1 SGHRS, CDR2 YFSETQ. The length of the CDR3 is 13 residues. Remarks on this clone: Its antigen is not identified.

Sample: PBMCs. J is TRBJ2-7 and V is TRBV5-1, with D maybe TRBD2 (5 bases). This receptor was identified in a man between 35 and 55 years old in good health and CMV-seronegative. This CDR3 is CASSGGGIYEQYF. The CDR3 nucleotides are TGCGCCAGCAGTGGAGGTGGTATCTACGAGCAGTACTTC.